This T cell receptor beta chain was identified in a study of blood T cell repertoires in COVID-19. Study-level information: PBMCs, B-cell-depleted T cells, or T cells were the source of the cDNA or gDNA that made up the material.

This CDR3 has 18 amino acids. J gave up 2 bases and V 4 bases, and 10 bases lay outside the gene matches. Germline CDR1 is SEHNR and CDR2 is FQNEAQ (reference sequence). Under the authors' procedure: Amplification from reference gene primers served as the basis for estimated nucleated cell counts. Sequenced by immunoSEQ multiplex PCR; TCRdb stores in-frame clones only, minus some. The V and J calls and clone size come from that table; D and trimming were worked out from the DNA. The table includes about 100,000 clones, over 75% detected once. The sequenced sample consisted of peripheral blood. The chain links TRBV7-9 to TRBJ1-4, with 10 bases lining up with TRBD1. The source is a human donor in a cohort sampled during active COVID-19. The CDR3 protein is CASSSYLGQGNTNEKLFF. CDR3 coding DNA: TGTGCCAGCAGCTCTTACTTGGGACAGGGGAACACTAATGAAAAACTGTTTTTT.